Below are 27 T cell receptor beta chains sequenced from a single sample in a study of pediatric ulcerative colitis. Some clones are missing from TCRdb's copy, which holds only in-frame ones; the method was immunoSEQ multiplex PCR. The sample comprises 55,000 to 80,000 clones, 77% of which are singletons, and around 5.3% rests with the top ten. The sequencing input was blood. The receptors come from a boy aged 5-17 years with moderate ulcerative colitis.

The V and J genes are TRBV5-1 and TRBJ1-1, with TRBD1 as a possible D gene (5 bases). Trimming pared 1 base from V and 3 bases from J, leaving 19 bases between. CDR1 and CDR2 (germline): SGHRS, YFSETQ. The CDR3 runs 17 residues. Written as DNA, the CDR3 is TGCGCCAGCAGCTTGACAATACCGGGACGGAGTGACACTGAAGCTTTCTTT. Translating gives CASSLTIPGRSDTEAFF. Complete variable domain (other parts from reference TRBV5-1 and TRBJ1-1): KAGVTQTPRYLIKTRGQQVTLSCSPISGHRSVSWYQQTPGQGLQFLFEYFSETQRNKGNFPGRFSGRQFSNSRSEMNVSTLELGDSALYLCASSLTIPGRSDTEAFFGQGTRLTVV.

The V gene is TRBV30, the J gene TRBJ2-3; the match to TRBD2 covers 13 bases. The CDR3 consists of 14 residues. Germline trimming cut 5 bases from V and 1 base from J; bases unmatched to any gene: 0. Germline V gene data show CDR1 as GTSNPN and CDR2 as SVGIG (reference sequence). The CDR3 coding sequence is TGTGCCTGGGGACTAGCGGGAGGCACAGATACGCAGTATTTT. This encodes CAWGLAGGTDTQYF.

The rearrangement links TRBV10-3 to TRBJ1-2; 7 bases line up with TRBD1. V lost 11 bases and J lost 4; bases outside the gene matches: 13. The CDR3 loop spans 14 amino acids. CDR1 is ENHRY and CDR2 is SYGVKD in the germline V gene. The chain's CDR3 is CAASSWDSIYGYTF. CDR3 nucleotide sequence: TGTGCCGCTTCAAGTTGGGACAGCATCTATGGCTACACCTTC.

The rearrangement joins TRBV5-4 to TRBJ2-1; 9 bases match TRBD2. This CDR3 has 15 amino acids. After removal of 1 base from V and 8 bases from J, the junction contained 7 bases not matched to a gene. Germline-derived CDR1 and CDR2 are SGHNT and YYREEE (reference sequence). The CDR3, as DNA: TGTGCCAGCAGCTTGATTCCTAGCGGGACCTATGAGCAGTTCTTC. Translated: CASSLIPSGTYEQFF.

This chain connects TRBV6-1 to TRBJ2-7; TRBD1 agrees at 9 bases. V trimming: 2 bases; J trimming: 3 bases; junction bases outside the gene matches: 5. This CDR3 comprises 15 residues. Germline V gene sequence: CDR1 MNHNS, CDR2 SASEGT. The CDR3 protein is CASSESGTGFYEQYF. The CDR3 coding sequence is TGTGCCAGCAGTGAATCCGGGACAGGGTTCTACGAGCAGTACTTC.

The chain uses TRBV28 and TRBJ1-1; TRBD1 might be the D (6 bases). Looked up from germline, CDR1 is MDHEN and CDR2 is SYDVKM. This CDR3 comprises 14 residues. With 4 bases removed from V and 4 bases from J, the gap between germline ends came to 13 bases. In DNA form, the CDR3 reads TGTGCCAGCAGTTCCCGGGGGGGGGCCACTGAAGCTTTCTTT. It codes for CASSSRGGATEAFF.

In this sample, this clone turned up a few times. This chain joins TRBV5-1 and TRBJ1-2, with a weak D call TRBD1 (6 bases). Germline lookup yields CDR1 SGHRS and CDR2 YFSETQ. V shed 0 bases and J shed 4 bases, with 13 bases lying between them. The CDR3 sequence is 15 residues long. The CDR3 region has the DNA TGCGCCAGCAGCTTGGCGGGGGAACAGGGCTATGGCTACACCTTC. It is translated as CASSLAGEQGYGYTF.

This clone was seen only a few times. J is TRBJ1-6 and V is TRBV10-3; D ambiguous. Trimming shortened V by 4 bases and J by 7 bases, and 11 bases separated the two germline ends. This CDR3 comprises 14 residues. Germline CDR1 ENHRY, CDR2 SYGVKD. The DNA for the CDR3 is TGTGCCATCAGTGTGGTCAGAAAAAATTCACCCCTCCACTTT. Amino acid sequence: CAISVVRKNSPLHF.

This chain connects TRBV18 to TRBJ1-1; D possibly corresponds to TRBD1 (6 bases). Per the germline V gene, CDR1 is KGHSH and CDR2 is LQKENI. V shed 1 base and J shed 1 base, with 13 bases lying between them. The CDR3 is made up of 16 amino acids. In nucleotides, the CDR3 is TGTGCCAGCTCACCACGCAGGACAGACTCGAACACTGAAGCTTTCTTT. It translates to CASSPRRTDSNTEAFF.

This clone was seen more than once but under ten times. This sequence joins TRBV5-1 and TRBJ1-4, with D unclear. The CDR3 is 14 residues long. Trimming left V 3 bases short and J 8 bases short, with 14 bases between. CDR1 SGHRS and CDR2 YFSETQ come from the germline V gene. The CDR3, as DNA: TGCGCCAGCAGCTGGGCAGCATTTAAGGAAAAACTGTTTTTT. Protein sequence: CASSWAAFKEKLFF.

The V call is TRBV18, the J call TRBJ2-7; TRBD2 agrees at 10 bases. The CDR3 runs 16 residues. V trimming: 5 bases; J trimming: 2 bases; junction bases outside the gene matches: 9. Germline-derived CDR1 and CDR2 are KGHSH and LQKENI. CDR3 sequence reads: CASSAVTSGATYEQYF. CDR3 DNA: TGTGCCAGCTCAGCCGTAACTAGCGGGGCCACCTACGAGCAGTACTTC. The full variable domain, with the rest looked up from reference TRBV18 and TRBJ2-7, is NAGVMQNPRHLVRRRGQEARLRCSPMKGHSHVYWYRQLPEEGLKFMVYLQKENIIDESGMPKERFSAEFPKEGPSILRIQQVVRGDSAAYFCASSAVTSGATYEQYFGPGTRLTVT.

The CDR3 coding sequence is TGTGCCAGCAGTTACTCGGGCAGCGGGCGAAATTCACCCCTCCACTTT. Protein sequence: CASSYSGSGRNSPLHF. The gene calls are TRBV6-5 and TRBJ1-6; D not resolved. V lost 0 bases and J lost 7, with 13 bases in between. Germline CDR1 reads MNHEY; CDR2 reads SVGAGI. The CDR3 is made up of 16 amino acids.

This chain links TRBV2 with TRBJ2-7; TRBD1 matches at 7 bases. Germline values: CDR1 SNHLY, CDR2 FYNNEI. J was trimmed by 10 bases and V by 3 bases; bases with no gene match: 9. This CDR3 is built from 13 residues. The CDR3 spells CASSDDRVRSQYF. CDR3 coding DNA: TGTGCCAGCAGTGACGACAGGGTGCGAAGCCAGTACTTC. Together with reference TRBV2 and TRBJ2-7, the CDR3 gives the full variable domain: EPEVTQTPSHQVTQMGQEVILRCVPISNHLYFYWYRQILGQKVEFLVSFYNNEISEKSEIFDDQFSVERPDGSNFTLKIRSTKLEDSAMYFCASSDDRVRSQYFGPGTRLTVT.

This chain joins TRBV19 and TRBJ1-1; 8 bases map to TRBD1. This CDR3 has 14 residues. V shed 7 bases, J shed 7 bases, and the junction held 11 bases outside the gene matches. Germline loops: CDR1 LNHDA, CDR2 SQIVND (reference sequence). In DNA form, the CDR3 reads TGTGCCAGTAAGGGGGACAGGCTATGGGGTGAAGCTTTCTTT. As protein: CASKGDRLWGEAFF.

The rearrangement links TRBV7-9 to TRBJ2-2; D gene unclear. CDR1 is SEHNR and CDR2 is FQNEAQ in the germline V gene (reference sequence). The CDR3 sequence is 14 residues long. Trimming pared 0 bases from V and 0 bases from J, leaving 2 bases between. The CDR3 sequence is CASSLAPNTGELFF. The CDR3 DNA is TGTGCCAGCAGCTTAGCCCCGAACACCGGGGAGCTGTTTTTT. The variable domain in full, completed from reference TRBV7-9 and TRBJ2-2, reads DTGVSQNPRHKITKRGQNVTFRCDPISEHNRLYWYRQTLGQGPEFLTYFQNEAQLEKSRLLSDRFSAERPKGSFSTLEIQRTEQGDSAMYLCASSLAPNTGELFFGEGSRLTVL.

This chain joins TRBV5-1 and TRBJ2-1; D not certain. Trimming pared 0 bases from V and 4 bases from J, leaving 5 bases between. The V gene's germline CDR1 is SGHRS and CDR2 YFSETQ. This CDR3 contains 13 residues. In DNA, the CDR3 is TGCGCCAGCAGCTTGGGAGAATACAATGAGCAGTTCTTC. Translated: CASSLGEYNEQFF.

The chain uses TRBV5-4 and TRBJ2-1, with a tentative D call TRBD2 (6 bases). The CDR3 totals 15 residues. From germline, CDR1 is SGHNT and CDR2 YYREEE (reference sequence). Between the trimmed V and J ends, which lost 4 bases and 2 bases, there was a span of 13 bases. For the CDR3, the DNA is TGTGCCAGCAGCGTGGGGGGATCCCCCTACAATGAGCAGTTCTTC. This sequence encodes CASSVGGSPYNEQFF.

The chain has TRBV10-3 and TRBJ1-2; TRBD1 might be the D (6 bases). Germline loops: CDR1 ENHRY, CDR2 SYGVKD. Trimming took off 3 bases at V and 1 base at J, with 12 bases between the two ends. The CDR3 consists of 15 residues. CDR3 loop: CAISDQGGRNYGYTF. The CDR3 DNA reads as TGTGCCATCAGTGACCAAGGGGGACGTAACTATGGCTACACCTTC.

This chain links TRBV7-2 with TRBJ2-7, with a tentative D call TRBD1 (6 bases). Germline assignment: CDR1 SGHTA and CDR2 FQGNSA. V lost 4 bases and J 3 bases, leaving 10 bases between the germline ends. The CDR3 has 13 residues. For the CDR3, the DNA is TGTGCCAGCAGCTCCCGGACAGTCTACGAGCAGTACTTC. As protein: CASSSRTVYEQYF. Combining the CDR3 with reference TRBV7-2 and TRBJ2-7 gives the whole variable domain GAGVSQSPSNKVTEKGKDVELRCDPISGHTALYWYRQSLGQGLEFLIYFQGNSAPDKSGLPSDRFSAERTGGSVSTLTIQRTQQEDSAVYLCASSSRTVYEQYFGPGTRLTVT.

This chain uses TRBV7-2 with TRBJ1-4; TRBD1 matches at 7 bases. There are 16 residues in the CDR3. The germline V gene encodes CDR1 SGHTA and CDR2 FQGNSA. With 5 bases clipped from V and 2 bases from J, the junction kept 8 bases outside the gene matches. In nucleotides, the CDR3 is TGTGCCAGCAGCCCAGGGGGGGCCATCACTAATGAAAAACTGTTTTTT. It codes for CASSPGGAITNEKLFF.

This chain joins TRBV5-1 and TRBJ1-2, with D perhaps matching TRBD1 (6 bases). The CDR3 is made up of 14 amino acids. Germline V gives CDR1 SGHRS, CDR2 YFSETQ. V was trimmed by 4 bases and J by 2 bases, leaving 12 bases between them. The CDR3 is CASSGTGTNYGYTF. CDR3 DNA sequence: TGCGCCAGCAGCGGTACAGGGACAAACTATGGCTACACCTTC.

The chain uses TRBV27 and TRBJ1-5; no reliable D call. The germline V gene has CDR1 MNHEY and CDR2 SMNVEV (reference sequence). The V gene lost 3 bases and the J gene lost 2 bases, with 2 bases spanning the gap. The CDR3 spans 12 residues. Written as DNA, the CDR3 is TGTGCCAGCAGTTTGGGCAATCAGCCCCAGCATTTT. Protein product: CASSLGNQPQHF.

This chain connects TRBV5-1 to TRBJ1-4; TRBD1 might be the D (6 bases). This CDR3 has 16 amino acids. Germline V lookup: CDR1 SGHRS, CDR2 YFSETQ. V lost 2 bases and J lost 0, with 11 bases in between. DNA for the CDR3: TGCGCCAGCAGCTTATCAGGGGCGGCAACTAATGAAAAACTGTTTTTT. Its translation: CASSLSGAATNEKLFF.

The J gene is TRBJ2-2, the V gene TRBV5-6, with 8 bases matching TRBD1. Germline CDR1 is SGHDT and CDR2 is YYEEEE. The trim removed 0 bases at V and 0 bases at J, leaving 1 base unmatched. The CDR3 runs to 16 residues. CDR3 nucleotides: TGTGCCAGCAGCTTGGGCAGGGGGCCGAACACCGGGGAGCTGTTTTTT. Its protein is CASSLGRGPNTGELFF. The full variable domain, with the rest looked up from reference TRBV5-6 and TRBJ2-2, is DAGVTQSPTHLIKTRGQQVTLRCSPKSGHDTVSWYQQALGQGPQFIFQYYEEEERQRGNFPDRFSGHQFPNYSSELNVNALLLGDSALYLCASSLGRGPNTGELFFGEGSRLTVL.

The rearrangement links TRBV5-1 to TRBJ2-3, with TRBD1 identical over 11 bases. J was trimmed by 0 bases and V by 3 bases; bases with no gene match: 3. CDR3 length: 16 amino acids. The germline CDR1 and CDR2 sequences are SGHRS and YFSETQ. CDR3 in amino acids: CASSWTGGPSTDTQYF. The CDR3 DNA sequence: TGCGCCAGCAGCTGGACAGGGGGCCCTAGCACAGATACGCAGTATTTT.

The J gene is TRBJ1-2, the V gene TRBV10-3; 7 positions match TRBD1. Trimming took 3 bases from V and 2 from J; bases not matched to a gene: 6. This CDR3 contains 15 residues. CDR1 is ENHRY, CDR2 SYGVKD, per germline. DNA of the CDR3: TGTGCCATCAGTGACCTGGGACAGAACAACTATGGCTACACCTTC. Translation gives CAISDLGQNNYGYTF.

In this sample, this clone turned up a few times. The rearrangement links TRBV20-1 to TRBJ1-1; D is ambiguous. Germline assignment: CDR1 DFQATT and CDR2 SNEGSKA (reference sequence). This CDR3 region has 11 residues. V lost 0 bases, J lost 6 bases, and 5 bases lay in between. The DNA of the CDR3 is TGCAGTGCTAGAGATCAAGCTGAAGCTTTCTTT. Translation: CSARDQAEAFF.